The 32 T cell receptor beta chains below were found in one sample sequenced in a study of molecular identifiers for immune sequencing clone quantification. TCRdb analysed the PCR reads with MiXCR anew, one entry per CDR3 protein. The table lists about 640,000 distinct CDR3 sequences, 20% of them singletons. Sequenced input: naive CD8+ T cells from blood, with Jurkat cell RNA spiked in. The sample's subset: FACS-sorted CD8+CD4-CCR7+CD45RA+ naive T cells. These receptors were obtained from a human donor in good health. Some libraries in this study had Jurkat cell RNA spiked in.

Turning to this clonotype: This could be a read error, since a much larger clone is one nucleotide away. V gene TRBV7-6 combines with J gene TRBJ2-7; D gene uncertain. Germline V CDR1 and CDR2: SGHVS, FNYEAQ. CDR3 length: 13 residues. The CDR3 DNA reads as TGTGCCAGCGGCTTAAAAGAAGGTTACGAGCAGTACTTC. Its protein product is CASGLKEGYEQYF.

This clonotype was counted many times. The CDR3 sequence: CASSISLASSYNEQFF. The CDR3 DNA reads as TGTGCCAGTAGTATCAGCCTAGCGTCCTCTTACAATGAGCAGTTCTTC. This rearrangement joins TRBV19 to TRBJ2-1; tentatively, D is TRBD2 (6 bases). Trimming shortened V by 3 bases and J by 4 bases, and 16 bases separated the two germline ends. This CDR3 is 16 amino acids long. The germline V gene encodes CDR1 LNHDA and CDR2 SQIVND (reference sequence).

The sample holds many counts of this clonotype. J is TRBJ1-2 and V is TRBV20-1; the D is unclear. The CDR3 runs to 18 residues. The germline V gene encodes CDR1 DFQATT and CDR2 SNEGSKA (reference sequence). The germline V and J ends were trimmed by 0 bases and 3 bases, with 23 bases remaining between them. The CDR3, as DNA: TGCAGTGCTAGAGATTTATCCGGGAATAGGCTAGCGGACTATGGCTACACCTTC. Translating gives CSARDLSGNRLADYGYTF.

Concerning this clonotype itself: A clone one base away is much larger, so this may be a read error. The chain has TRBV13 and TRBJ2-7; D remains unclear. CDR1 is PRHDT, CDR2 FYEKMQ, per germline (reference sequence). The CDR3 runs to 12 residues. V was pared by 5 bases and J by 5 bases, with 10 bases between. This CDR3 reads CASSALSDEQYF. As DNA, the CDR3 is TGTGCCAGCAGCGCCCTCAGTGACGAGCAGTACTTC.

At least ten counts were recorded for this clonotype. CDR3 in DNA: TGTGCCAGCAGCTCCGTAGCGGGGGGTGGCAACGAGCAGTACTTC. Protein product: CASSSVAGGGNEQYF. The rearrangement joins TRBV7-9 to TRBJ2-7, with 10 bases aligning to TRBD2. The J segment lost 5 bases and the V segment lost 4 bases, leaving 8 bases of the junction unmatched. This CDR3 is 15 amino acids long. Per the germline V gene, CDR1 is SEHNR and CDR2 is FQNEAQ (reference sequence).

This clonotype occurred a few times. V is TRBV30 and J is TRBJ1-2; possible D gene TRBD1, 6 bases. V was shortened by 0 bases and J by 4 bases, with 12 bases between the two germline ends. The CDR3 is 14 residues long. Germline CDR1 GTSNPN, CDR2 SVGIG (reference sequence). The CDR3 loop is CAWSVQGGVYGYTF. The CDR3 bases are TGTGCCTGGAGTGTACAGGGTGGCGTCTATGGCTACACCTTC. Looking up the rest from reference TRBV30 and TRBJ1-2 gives the full variable domain: SQTIHQWPATLVQPVGSPLSLECTVEGTSNPNLYWYRQAAGRGLQLLFYSVGIGQISSEVPQNLSASRPQDRQFILSSKKLLLSDSGFYLCAWSVQGGVYGYTFGSGTRLTVV.

This clonotype turned up a few times. The CDR3 loop is CASSPPGRYTDTQYF. CDR3 in DNA: TGTGCCAGCAGCCCCCCCGGGCGATACACAGATACGCAGTATTTT. The rearrangement uses TRBV11-1 and TRBJ2-3; D is undetermined. Trimming cost V 5 bases and J 2 bases, with 14 bases left between them. The germline CDR1 and CDR2 sequences are SGHAT and FQDESV (reference sequence). The CDR3 sequence is 15 residues long.

At least ten counts were recorded for this clonotype. The rearrangement joins TRBV9 to TRBJ1-1, with no clear D. There are 13 residues in the CDR3. Trimming took off 4 bases at V and 4 bases at J, with 11 bases between the two ends. Germline V lookup: CDR1 SGDLS, CDR2 YYNGEE. The CDR3 nucleotides are TGTGCCAGCAGCCCCCCAGAGGGCACTGAAGCTTTCTTT. The encoded protein is CASSPPEGTEAFF.

There are many counts of this clonotype. The J gene is TRBJ2-7, the V gene TRBV7-6; D not resolved. CDR1 is SGHVS, CDR2 FNYEAQ, per germline. Trimming removed 5 bases from V and 5 bases from J, with 19 bases in between. This CDR3 has 15 amino acids. CDR3 sequence: CASSPYVRSGDEQYF. The CDR3 DNA sequence: TGTGCCAGCAGCCCTTATGTCCGGTCTGGGGACGAGCAGTACTTC.

This clonotype was found many times. The gene calls are TRBV6-6 and TRBJ2-1; a possible D gene is TRBD2 (6 bases). V lost 5 bases and J lost 8, with 10 bases in between. Germline V gives CDR1 MNHNY, CDR2 SVGAGI (reference sequence). The CDR3 consists of 12 residues. The CDR3 DNA sequence: TGTGCCAGCAGTCTGACTAGGGATGAGCAGTTCTTC. As protein: CASSLTRDEQFF.

In the case of this clonotype: One junction end does not reproduce the germline sequence, and a read error may be involved. The rearrangement joins TRBV20-1 to TRBJ2-7, with D tentatively TRBD2 (6 bases). Germline V lookup: CDR1 DFQATT, CDR2 SNEGSKA (reference sequence). The CDR3 totals 15 residues. The CDR3 nucleotides read TGCAGTGCGAGAGCCCTAGCGACCAACTCCTACGAGCAGTACTTC. This gives the protein CSARALATNSYEQYF.

This clonotype is a singleton in its sample. A much larger clone differs from this one at a single base, so this may be a read error. The rearrangement uses TRBV28 and TRBJ1-1, with a possible D match to TRBD1 (5 bases). Per the germline V gene, CDR1 is MDHEN and CDR2 is SYDVKM. V was pared by 4 bases and J by 6 bases, with 15 bases between. This CDR3 comprises 14 residues. The CDR3 bases are TGTGCCAGCAGTTCCGCGACAGATTACGCTGAAGCTTTCTTT. This codes for CASSSATDYAEAFF.

This clonotype has ten or more counts. This rearrangement joins TRBV29-1 to TRBJ2-7; TRBD2 might be the D (5 bases). Between the trimmed V and J ends, which lost 7 bases and 4 bases, there was a span of 20 bases. The germline V gene encodes CDR1 SQVTM and CDR2 ANQGSEA. This CDR3 contains 14 residues. This chain's CDR3 is CSASEGSSLYEQYF. DNA for the CDR3: TGCAGCGCCTCCGAGGGCAGCTCCCTTTACGAGCAGTACTTC.

On this clonotype itself: This may be a read error, as it is one base from a much larger clone. V usage is TRBV7-2 and J usage is TRBJ2-4; tentatively, D is TRBD2 (5 bases). Trimming removed 1 base at V and 13 bases at J, with 11 bases between. The CDR3 is 12 residues long. CDR1 and CDR2 from the germline V gene are SGHTA and FQGNSA. The CDR3 coding sequence is TGTGCCAGCAGCTTAGAAGGAGGCCCACAGTACTTC. Its protein is CASSLEGGPQYF.

There are a few counts of this clonotype. The chain links TRBV4-1 to TRBJ2-1; 7 nucleotides align to TRBD2. V shed 5 bases and J 4 bases; nucleotides not matched to a gene: 11. Germline CDR1 and CDR2: MGHRA and YSYEKL. This CDR3 is built from 16 residues. CDR3 sequence reads: CASSNPARGEYNEQFF. Here the CDR3 DNA reads TGCGCCAGCAGCAACCCGGCCCGGGGGGAATACAATGAGCAGTTCTTC.

Concerning this clonotype: The junction differs from germline at one of its ends, possibly a read error. CDR3: CASSLPYHKQHF. The CDR3 DNA sequence: TGTGCCAGCAGCTTACCTTACCACAAGCAGCACTTC. The chain couples TRBV7-9 to TRBJ2-7; the D is unclear. Germline CDR1 SEHNR, CDR2 FQNEAQ (reference sequence). CDR3 size: 12 residues.

The table lists this clonotype with many counts. The V and J genes are TRBV30 and TRBJ1-1; D unclear. The V gene's germline CDR1 is GTSNPN and CDR2 SVGIG (reference sequence). The CDR3 runs to 11 residues. V lost 1 base and J 3 bases, leaving 3 bases between the germline ends. CDR3 nucleotides: TGTGCCTGGAGTGATGACACTGAAGCTTTCTTT. It specifies CAWSDDTEAFF. The full variable domain, in which reference TRBV30 and TRBJ1-1 provide the parts outside the CDR3, is SQTIHQWPATLVQPVGSPLSLECTVEGTSNPNLYWYRQAAGRGLQLLFYSVGIGQISSEVPQNLSASRPQDRQFILSSKKLLLSDSGFYLCAWSDDTEAFFGQGTRLTVV.

The V call is TRBV5-4, the J call TRBJ1-2, with D tentatively TRBD1 (6 bases). Per germline, CDR1 SGHNT and CDR2 YYREEE (reference sequence). The CDR3 is 19 residues long. Deletions cut 0 bases from V and 0 bases from J, with 21 bases between. The CDR3 reads CASSLEEGVLLETNYGYTF. The CDR3 region has the DNA TGTGCCAGCAGCTTGGAGGAGGGGGTACTACTCGAAACTAACTATGGCTACACCTTC. Variable domain in full (rest from reference TRBV5-4 and TRBJ1-2): ETGVTQSPTHLIKTRGQQVTLRCSSQSGHNTVSWYQQALGQGPQFIFQYYREEENGRGNFPPRFSGLQFPNYSSELNVNALELDDSALYLCASSLEEGVLLETNYGYTFGSGTRLTVV.

This clonotype was counted many times. The chain joins TRBV10-3 to TRBJ2-7; 8 nucleotides line up with TRBD1. CDR3 length equals 13 residues. The V segment lost 6 bases and the J segment 5 bases; nucleotides outside the gene matches: 6. CDR1 is ENHRY and CDR2 is SYGVKD in the germline V gene. DNA for the CDR3: TGTGCCATCAGCGCCACAGGGGGAGACGAGCAGTACTTC. It yields the protein CAISATGGDEQYF.

This clonotype was counted at least ten times. V and J are TRBV30 and TRBJ1-1, with TRBD1 as a possible D gene (6 bases). The CDR3 contains 12 residues. V lost 1 base and J lost 11, with 14 bases in between. Germline-derived CDR1 and CDR2 are GTSNPN and SVGIG (reference sequence). This CDR3 is CAWSAAGAWAFF. In nucleotides, the CDR3 is TGTGCCTGGAGTGCCGCAGGGGCTTGGGCTTTCTTT.

Ten or more counts support this clonotype. CDR3 loop: CASSPGTGGYGYTF. DNA for the CDR3: TGTGCCAGCAGCCCTGGGACAGGGGGTTATGGCTACACCTTC. The chain couples TRBV2 to TRBJ1-2; 11 bases line up with TRBD1. CDR1 is SNHLY, CDR2 FYNNEI, per germline. The ends lost 6 bases at V and 5 bases at J; junction bases unmatched: 5. The CDR3 consists of 14 residues.

This clonotype has only a few counts. The chain has TRBV6-1 and TRBJ2-1; D is ambiguous. This CDR3 has 12 residues. Germline-derived CDR1 and CDR2 are MNHNS and SASEGT. V was cut by 7 bases and J by 2 bases, with 6 bases left in between. This CDR3 is CASTYTYNEQFF. CDR3 DNA: TGTGCCAGCACGTATACCTACAATGAGCAGTTCTTC.

With regard to this clonotype: This may arise from a read error, as a much more abundant clone is one base away. The CDR3 spells CASSQEAGRQETRYF. CDR3 in DNA: TGCGCCAGCAGCCAAGAGGCAGGGAGGCAAGAGACCCGGTACTTC. This chain joins TRBV4-3 and TRBJ2-5, with D maybe TRBD2 (6 bases). The CDR3 runs 15 residues. Germline loops: CDR1 LGHNA, CDR2 YSLEER.

This chain links TRBV5-3 with TRBJ2-7, with D tentatively TRBD2 (5 bases). TRBV5-3 is designated an ORF whose function remains uncertain. The V end was cut by 8 bases, the J end by 3 bases, with 18 bases between. The CDR3 has 14 residues. In DNA form, the CDR3 reads TGTGCCAGCAGCGCTGGACGGGGTGACTACGAGCAGTACTTC. Protein product: CASSAGRGDYEQYF.

This clonotype was seen repeatedly, ten times or more. This chain uses TRBV6-1 with TRBJ1-1; D is perhaps TRBD1 (5 bases). In germline, CDR1 is MNHNS, CDR2 SASEGT. This CDR3 is 13 amino acids long. The ends were cut back, 3 bases at V and 4 bases at J, with 9 bases in the middle. CDR3 in amino acids: CASSDPGLTEAFF. The CDR3 coding sequence is TGTGCCAGCAGTGACCCAGGGCTCACTGAAGCTTTCTTT.

This chain links TRBV20-1 with TRBJ1-1; D call uncertain. The germline gives CDR1 DFQATT, CDR2 SNEGSKA (reference sequence). V was clipped by 4 bases and J by 1 base, with 10 bases between them. The CDR3 is 13 residues long. CDR3 sequence (DNA): TGCAGTGCTAAGGGAATGCGGAACACTGAAGCTTTCTTT. Translating it yields CSAKGMRNTEAFF.

This clonotype was picked up many times. The rearrangement uses TRBV5-5 and TRBJ2-7, with D possibly called TRBD1 or TRBD2 (6 bases each). V was shortened by 0 bases and J by 2 bases, with 12 bases between the two germline ends. Germline lookup yields CDR1 SGHKS and CDR2 YYEKEE (reference sequence). CDR3 length: 15 residues. DNA of the CDR3: TGTGCCAGCAGCTTGGGAGGAGGGGGGCCCTACGAGCAGTACTTC. It is translated as CASSLGGGGPYEQYF.

The chain couples TRBV27 to TRBJ1-5; no definite D call. Germline-derived CDR1 and CDR2 are MNHEY and SMNVEV (reference sequence). This CDR3 is built from 14 residues. The V gene lost 5 bases and the J gene lost 6 bases, with 14 bases spanning the gap. The CDR3 DNA reads as TGTGCCAGCAGTAGATCCGGGGTTCTTCAGCCCCAGCATTTT. Its protein product is CASSRSGVLQPQHF.

The J gene is TRBJ2-7, the V gene TRBV6-6, with D perhaps TRBD1 (6 bases). CDR3 size: 14 residues. V was shortened by 2 bases and J by 4 bases, with 12 bases between the two germline ends. CDR1 MNHNY and CDR2 SVGAGI come from the germline V gene (reference sequence). CDR3 sequence reads: CASSYEGELYEQYF. For the CDR3, the DNA is TGTGCCAGCAGTTACGAGGGGGAGCTATACGAGCAGTACTTC.

This clonotype was counted only a few times. The chain joins TRBV13 to TRBJ1-1, with 8 bases identical to TRBD1. The CDR3 sequence is 12 residues long. From germline, CDR1 is PRHDT and CDR2 FYEKMQ (reference sequence). Unmatched junction bases numbered 6, after V lost 9 bases and J lost 6 bases. CDR3 sequence (DNA): TGTGCCAGTCTCCAACAGGGGGCTGAAGCTTTCTTT. Its protein is CASLQQGAEAFF.

This chain uses TRBV6-5 with TRBJ2-7; unclear D gene. Germline-derived CDR1 and CDR2 are MNHEY and SVGAGI. The CDR3 covers 13 residues. V shed 0 bases and J shed 6 bases, with 9 bases lying between them. The CDR3 here is CASSYSGPLEQYF. For the CDR3, the DNA is TGTGCCAGCAGTTACTCAGGTCCCCTCGAGCAGTACTTC.

This clonotype was picked up many times. V and J are TRBV9 and TRBJ2-7; TRBD2 matches at 10 bases. The CDR3 has 14 residues. Germline CDR1 is SGDLS and CDR2 is YYNGEE. V gave up 6 bases and J gave up 4 bases; unmatched junction bases: 7. The chain's CDR3 is CASTPGAGGYEQYF. In nucleotides, the CDR3 is TGTGCCAGCACCCCCGGAGCGGGGGGGTACGAGCAGTACTTC.